Each of the 19 T cell receptor beta chains below was sequenced from the same sample in a study of blood T cell repertoires in COVID-19. Clones were read by immunoSEQ multiplex PCR, and TCRdb kept only the in-frame ones, dropping some. The table lists about 120,000 clones, about 78% of them singletons, with about 2.5% in the top ten. The sequenced material came from peripheral blood. These TCRs come from a man aged 65-85 years with acute or convalescent COVID-19.

Only one count was recorded for this clone. This rearrangement joins TRBV6-6 to TRBJ2-3; 12 positions match TRBD1. The CDR3 runs 18 residues. V lost 5 bases and J lost 6; bases outside the gene matches: 15. Germline V gene data show CDR1 as MNHNY and CDR2 as SVGAGI (reference sequence). CDR3 DNA: TGTGCCAGCAGTCACCCCCGGCCGGGACAGGGGGCAATGGATACGCAGTATTTT. It yields the protein CASSHPRPGQGAMDTQYF.

The V gene is TRBV7-6, the J gene TRBJ1-1, with 10 bases that match TRBD1. The germline gives CDR1 SGHVS, CDR2 FNYEAQ. Trimming cost V 5 bases and J 1 base; bases outside gene matches: 13. CDR3 size: 18 residues. The CDR3 reads CASSQETGGSWRNTEAFF. CDR3 nucleotides: TGTGCCAGCAGCCAGGAGACAGGGGGCTCTTGGAGGAACACTGAAGCTTTCTTT. Filled out from reference TRBV7-6 and TRBJ1-1, the complete variable domain reads GAGVSQSPRYKVTKRGQDVALRCDPISGHVSLYWYRQALGQGPEFLTYFNYEAQQDKSGLPNDRFSAERPEGSISTLTIQRTEQRDSAMYRCASSQETGGSWRNTEAFFGQGTRLTVV.

This clone appeared once. The chain combines TRBV11-3 with TRBJ2-1; 7 nucleotides match TRBD2. J gave up 8 bases and V 5 bases, and 15 bases lay outside the gene matches. This CDR3 is 16 amino acids long. The germline CDR1 and CDR2 sequences are SGHNT and YENEEA. CDR3 in DNA: TGTGCCAGCAGCAAGCGGACTAGTAACCTTCCGGATGAGCAGTTCTTC. Translated: CASSKRTSNLPDEQFF.

CDR3 DNA: TGCGCCAGCAGCTTGGAGGCGGCTGGAAACACCATATATTTT. Translating it yields CASSLEAAGNTIYF. The chain employs TRBV5-1 and TRBJ1-3, with unresolved D. The V and J ends lost 0 bases and 2 bases respectively, with 6 bases between them. The germline CDR1 and CDR2 sequences are SGHRS and YFSETQ. This CDR3 is 14 amino acids long.

The chain combines TRBV7-2 with TRBJ1-5; TRBD1 aligns across 10 bases. CDR3 length: 15 residues. J lost 6 bases, V lost 5 bases, and 7 bases had no gene match. From germline, CDR1 is SGHTA and CDR2 FQGNSA. The CDR3 DNA is TGTGCCAGCAGCCCGAGACAGGGGGCGGGTCAGCCCCAGCATTTT. This translates into CASSPRQGAGQPQHF.

This sequence joins TRBV7-2 and TRBJ1-2; D not resolved. V was cut by 5 bases and J by 4 bases, with 14 bases left in between. This CDR3 is built from 14 residues. Germline V lookup: CDR1 SGHTA, CDR2 FQGNSA. The CDR3 bases are TGTGCCAGCAGCGGCGGGATCTCCCCCTATGGCTACACCTTC. Translation: CASSGGISPYGYTF.

This chain uses TRBV4-1 with TRBJ1-2; no reliable D call. The CDR3 extends over 16 amino acids. Between the trimmed V and J ends, which lost 0 bases and 0 bases, there was a span of 11 bases. Germline V gene data show CDR1 as MGHRA and CDR2 as YSYEKL. The CDR3 sequence: CASSQEVTRSNYGYTF. In DNA form, the CDR3 reads TGCGCCAGCAGCCAAGAAGTAACACGTTCTAACTATGGCTACACCTTC.

This clone has more than one count but fewer than ten. The gene calls are TRBV2 and TRBJ2-7; D is perhaps TRBD1 (5 bases). The germline V and J ends were trimmed by 6 bases and 2 bases, with 5 bases remaining between them. The CDR3 extends over 11 amino acids. Germline V CDR1 and CDR2: SNHLY, FYNNEI. CDR3 DNA sequence: TGTGCCAGCAGGGACACCTACGAGCAGTACTTC. It yields the protein CASRDTYEQYF.

The rearrangement links TRBV4-1 to TRBJ1-1; a possible D gene is TRBD1 (5 bases). Germline CDR1 reads MGHRA; CDR2 reads YSYEKL. CDR3 length: 13 residues. V was shortened by 9 bases and J by 2 bases, with 13 bases between the two germline ends. The CDR3 DNA is TGCGCCAGTTTCCGACAGCTAAACACTGAAGCTTTCTTT. This encodes CASFRQLNTEAFF.

The chain carries TRBV5-4 and TRBJ2-3; D is undetermined. The length of the CDR3 is 12 residues. V gave up 2 bases and J gave up 3 bases, with 4 bases separating them. Germline V gene data show CDR1 as SGHNT and CDR2 as YYREEE (reference sequence). CDR3 sequence (DNA): TGTGCCAGCAGCTTCGGGACAGATACGCAGTATTTT. Amino acids: CASSFGTDTQYF.

The chain joins TRBV5-1 to TRBJ2-3, with TRBD2 identical over 8 bases. Germline CDR1 and CDR2: SGHRS and YFSETQ. The CDR3 extends over 14 amino acids. The ends lost 7 bases at V and 1 base at J; junction bases unmatched: 5. The CDR3 nucleotides are TGCGCCAGCCGGGAGGGGGACCGCACAGATACGCAGTATTTT. The encoded protein is CASREGDRTDTQYF. Filled out from reference TRBV5-1 and TRBJ2-3, the complete variable domain reads KAGVTQTPRYLIKTRGQQVTLSCSPISGHRSVSWYQQTPGQGLQFLFEYFSETQRNKGNFPGRFSGRQFSNSRSEMNVSTLELGDSALYLCASREGDRTDTQYFGPGTRLTVL.

This chain uses TRBV6-5 with TRBJ2-7; 8 bases match TRBD1. With V trimmed by 0 bases and J by 2 bases, 6 bases remained unmatched. In germline, CDR1 is MNHEY, CDR2 SVGAGI. This CDR3 has 16 residues. CDR3 in amino acids: CASSYSWDRPTYEQYF. The CDR3 region has the DNA TGTGCCAGCAGTTACTCTTGGGACAGGCCGACCTACGAGCAGTACTTC.

V is TRBV28 and J is TRBJ2-3, with D tentatively TRBD1 (6 bases). This CDR3 spans 16 amino acids. Deletions cut 3 bases from V and 5 bases from J, with 18 bases between. CDR1 MDHEN and CDR2 SYDVKM come from the germline V gene. CDR3 region: CASSLGTRTYGDTQYF. For the CDR3, the DNA is TGTGCCAGCAGTTTGGGGACAAGGACTTATGGAGATACGCAGTATTTT.

This clone showed up just once. The rearrangement links TRBV6-5 to TRBJ1-2; D gene unclear. The germline gives CDR1 MNHEY, CDR2 SVGAGI. The length of the CDR3 is 14 residues. The V end lost 2 bases, the J end lost 0 bases, and 7 bases lay between the germline ends. The CDR3 is CASSYADTNYGYTF. The CDR3 region has the DNA TGTGCCAGCAGTTACGCAGACACTAACTATGGCTACACCTTC.

The rearrangement links TRBV6-5 to TRBJ1-2, with TRBD1 as a possible D gene (6 bases). Germline CDR1 MNHEY, CDR2 SVGAGI. The CDR3 is made up of 15 amino acids. V was trimmed by 5 bases and J by 4 bases, leaving 17 bases between them. CDR3 DNA sequence: TGTGCCAGCAGTATAGAACGGACAGAGGGCTATGGCTACACCTTC. The encoded protein is CASSIERTEGYGYTF.

This clone was seen a single time. The gene calls are TRBV5-1 and TRBJ2-1; D possibly corresponds to TRBD2 (5 bases). Looked up from germline, CDR1 is SGHRS and CDR2 is YFSETQ. V lost 0 bases and J 6 bases, leaving 25 bases between the germline ends. The CDR3 is made up of 19 amino acids. The CDR3 coding sequence is TGCGCCAGCAGCTTGGCCCCCCCGTTATCGGGATCACACCGCAATGAGCAGTTCTTC. Protein sequence: CASSLAPPLSGSHRNEQFF.

V and J are TRBV12-3 or TRBV12-4 and TRBJ1-2; 9 bases fit TRBD1. This CDR3 contains 13 residues. The J segment lost 8 bases and the V segment lost 6 bases, leaving 7 bases of the junction unmatched. CDR3 protein: CASSPTGGRGYTF. CDR3 bases: TGTGCCAGCAGCCCGACAGGGGGACGGGGCTACACCTTC.

The V call is TRBV7-3, the J call TRBJ1-1; D not certain. The CDR3 has 13 residues. The germline V gene has CDR1 SGHTA and CDR2 FQGTGA. Trimming took off 5 bases at V and 3 bases at J, with 10 bases between the two ends. CDR3 region: CASSTSGDTEAFF. For the CDR3, the DNA is TGTGCCAGCAGCACGTCCGGGGACACTGAAGCTTTCTTT.

J is TRBJ2-7 and V is TRBV5-1, with 7 bases matching TRBD2. V shed 5 bases and J 4 bases; nucleotides not matched to a gene: 12. The germline CDR1 and CDR2 sequences are SGHRS and YFSETQ. The CDR3 loop spans 15 amino acids. In nucleotides, the CDR3 is TGCGCCAGCAGGCGGTCGGACGCGGGGGAATACGAGCAGTACTTC. It yields the protein CASRRSDAGEYEQYF.